Listed below are T cell receptor beta chains from one sample, sequenced in a study of cytomegalovirus exposure and HLA in healthy donors. Only in-frame clones appear in the TCRdb table, and some are missing; sequencing was by immunoSEQ multiplex PCR. The sample lists about 64,000 clones, around nine tenths seen once, with around 1.8% in the top ten. The sequenced sample was PBMCs. These receptors were obtained from a woman between 18 and 29 years old in good health and CMV-seronegative. Each CDR3 is given with its conserved first and last residue. Each record gives: D gene, clone size, V gene, J gene, CDR3 DNA, CDR3 protein. D genes are given only for firm matches. Clone size is shown for a subset of rows, as once, few, many or a class of expanded clone.

NA	NA	TRBV7-9	TRBJ2-5	TGTGCCAGCAGTCGTTCAGAGACCCAGTACTTC	CASSRSETQYF
TRBD2	NA	TRBV6-5	TRBJ2-1	TGTGCCAGCCAACTAGCGGAATACAATGAGCAGTTCTTC	CASQLAEYNEQFF
TRBD2	NA	TRBV5-1	TRBJ2-7	TGCGCCAGCAGCCTGATTAGCGGGGGCAACTACGAGCAGTACTTC	CASSLISGGNYEQYF
NA	NA	TRBV6-5	TRBJ1-5	TGTGCCAGCAGTTCGTCAGTAAACAATCAGCCCCAGCATTTT	CASSSSVNNQPQHF
NA	NA	TRBV7-9	TRBJ1-4	TGTGCCAGCAGCTTAGCGGGTGGGACTGGAGAAAAACTGTTTTTT	CASSLAGGTGEKLFF
NA	NA	TRBV4-1	TRBJ2-2	TGCGCCAGCAGCCGCCGGACAGAGCACACCGGGGAGCTGTTTTTT	CASSRRTEHTGELFF
TRBD2	NA	TRBV28	TRBJ2-7	TGTGCCAGCGGGGGTGGGGGGGACGAGCAGTACTTC	CASGGGGDEQYF
TRBD2	NA	TRBV28	TRBJ2-7	TGTGCCAGCAGTTTTTTGTTCTCTAGCGGGGGTTACGAGCAGTACTTC	CASSFLFSSGGYEQYF
NA	NA	TRBV7-9	TRBJ1-2	TGTGCCAGCAGCTTAGGTGAGGAGAACTATGGCTACACCTTC	CASSLGEENYGYTF
NA	NA	TRBV4-2	TRBJ2-1	TGTGCCAGCAGCCAATTGCGTGGGACATACAATGAGCAGTTCTTC	CASSQLRGTYNEQFF
NA	NA	TRBV7-8	TRBJ1-2	TGTGCCAGCAGCTTCGGGGAGGGGCCAAATGGCTACACCTTC	CASSFGEGPNGYTF
NA	NA	TRBV4-3	TRBJ1-6	TGCGCCAGCAGCCAACGAACAGGGTTAGGTAATTCACCCCTCCACTTT	CASSQRTGLGNSPLHF
NA	NA	TRBV28	TRBJ1-2	TGTGCCAGCAGTCACCGCGATTATGGCTACACCTTC	CASSHRDYGYTF
NA	NA	TRBV7-2	TRBJ1-5	TGTGCCAGCAGCGACGGGGTCGGGCAGCCCCAGCATTTT	CASSDGVGQPQHF
TRBD2	NA	TRBV18	TRBJ2-1	TGTGCCAGCTCACCCTCGACTAGCGGGGGGCATCACAATGAGCAGTTCTTC	CASSPSTSGGHHNEQFF
TRBD1	once	TRBV4-1	TRBJ1-2	TGCGCCAGCAGGCTTTCTCCAGGGGGGAAGTATGGCTACACCTTC	CASRLSPGGKYGYTF
TRBD2	NA	TRBV27	TRBJ2-1	TGTGCCAGCAGTCCAACCCCCCGGACTAGCGGGAGGAGCTCCTACAATGAGCAGTTCTTC	CASSPTPRTSGRSSYNEQFF
TRBD2	NA	TRBV7-8	TRBJ2-1	TGTGCCAGCAGCTTACTAGCGGGGTATGAGCAGTTCTTC	CASSLLAGYEQFF
NA	NA	TRBV15	TRBJ2-5	TGTGCCACCAGCAGAGATGCAGGCCTCCAAGAGACCCAGTACTTC	CATSRDAGLQETQYF
NA	NA	TRBV4-2	TRBJ2-7	TGTGCCAGCAGCCAAGAAGCCCTCAGGGGTCGCGAGCAGTACTTC	CASSQEALRGREQYF
TRBD1	NA	TRBV19	TRBJ1-2	TGTGCTACCGCACCGGGACAGGGAGGCTACACCTTC	CATAPGQGGYTF
NA	NA	TRBV4-3	TRBJ2-3	TGCGCCAGCAGCCAAGGGGGGACTAGCACAGATACGCAGTATTTT	CASSQGGTSTDTQYF
TRBD2	NA	TRBV4-2	TRBJ2-1	TGTGCCAGCAGCCAAGTTATGAGCGGGGGGGCAAGTGAGCAGTTCTTC	CASSQVMSGGASEQFF
TRBD2	NA	TRBV7-2	TRBJ2-3	TGTGCCAGCAGCTCAGGGACTAGCCGGGCAGGAGATACGCAGTATTTT	CASSSGTSRAGDTQYF